This is a list of T cell receptor beta chains from one sample in a study of blood T cell repertoires in COVID-19. The data were produced by immunoSEQ multiplex PCR, yet TCRdb's version contains in-frame clones alone and is incomplete. The sample has 60,000 to 75,000 clones; more than 75% are singletons. The sample comprised peripheral blood. Source of these receptors: a man between 60 and 75 years old with acute or convalescent COVID-19. The CDR3 runs from the conserved cysteine through the conserved F or W. D genes are given only for firm matches. The listing skips clone size in some rows; elsewhere it reads once, few, many or a size class.

>-|TRBV30|TRBJ1-1|-
CAWSVTRGRKAFF
TGTGCCTGGAGTGTAACCAGGGGAAGGAAAGCTTTCTTT
>once|TRBV12-3/TRBV12-4|TRBJ2-1|-
CASSFSGNEQFF
TGTGCCAGCAGTTTTTCCGGGAATGAGCAGTTCTTC
>-|TRBV3-1/TRBV3-2|TRBJ1-6|-
CASSQKVTGSSSPLHF
TGTGCCAGCAGCCAAAAAGTTACGGGGTCAAGTTCACCCCTCCACTTT
>-|TRBV27|TRBJ1-1|-
CASSSSRRTVIPEAFF
TGTGCCAGCAGTTCCAGTCGCAGGACAGTAATACCTGAAGCTTTCTTT
>once|TRBV7-9|TRBJ2-3|-
CASSSSATSYTDTQYF
TGTGCCAGCAGCTCTAGCGCCACTAGCTATACAGATACGCAGTATTTT
>-|TRBV2|TRBJ1-5|-
CASSVSTFNQPQHF
TGTGCCAGCAGTGTCTCCACTTTTAATCAGCCCCAGCATTTT
>-|TRBV7-2|TRBJ2-3|TRBD2
CASTPGLATDTQYF
TGTGCCAGCACCCCGGGACTAGCGACAGATACGCAGTATTTT
>-|TRBV3-1/TRBV3-2|TRBJ1-3|-
CASSHRWGRTYSGNTIYF
TGTGCCAGCAGCCACAGATGGGGGAGGACGTACTCTGGAAACACCATATATTTT
>-|TRBV9|TRBJ1-5|-
CASSAAVDQPQHF
TGTGCCAGCAGCGCCGCGGTTGATCAGCCCCAGCATTTT
>-|TRBV24-1|TRBJ2-1|-
CATSRGSSYNEQFF
TGTGCCACCAGCCGGGGGAGCTCCTACAATGAGCAGTTCTTC
>-|TRBV24-1|TRBJ2-2|TRBD1
CATSDSDRGDTGELFF
TGTGCCACCAGTGACTCGGACAGGGGAGACACCGGGGAGCTGTTTTTT
>-|TRBV29-1|TRBJ1-1|-
CSVDRGETEAFF
TGCAGCGTTGATAGAGGTGAGACTGAAGCTTTCTTT
>-|TRBV7-9|TRBJ2-5|TRBD2
CASSLGNSRLAGEETQYF
TGTGCCAGCAGCTTAGGTAACTCGAGACTAGCGGGGGAAGAGACCCAGTACTTC
>-|TRBV9|TRBJ1-2|TRBD1
CASSEGTGGIYGYTF
TGTGCCAGCAGCGAGGGGACAGGCGGAATCTATGGCTACACCTTC
>-|TRBV6-5|TRBJ2-7|-
CASSLKWGGSYEQYF
TGTGCCAGCAGCCTCAAATGGGGGGGCAGCTACGAGCAGTACTTC
>-|TRBV2|TRBJ1-5|-
CASSLEINQPQHF
TGTGCCAGCAGCTTGGAGATCAATCAGCCCCAGCATTTT
>-|TRBV4-1|TRBJ1-4|-
CASSPEGIATNEKLFF
TGCGCCAGCAGCCCGGAGGGGATAGCAACTAATGAAAAACTGTTTTTT
>once|TRBV2|TRBJ2-5|TRBD1
CASISRGRETQYF
TGTGCCAGCATTTCCAGGGGGCGCGAGACCCAGTACTTC
>-|TRBV2|TRBJ2-3|TRBD2
CASRKGLAGGDTQYF
TGTGCCAGCAGGAAGGGACTCGCGGGGGGAGATACGCAGTATTTT
>-|TRBV18|TRBJ1-3|-
CASSPQSDTIYF
TGTGCCAGCTCACCTCAGTCTGACACCATATATTTT
>-|TRBV7-3|TRBJ1-1|TRBD1
CASSSTGVNTEAFF
TGTGCCAGCAGCAGTACAGGGGTTAACACTGAAGCTTTCTTT
>-|TRBV9|TRBJ2-1|TRBD2
CASSLLAGLYNEQFF
TGTGCCAGCAGCCTACTAGCGGGGTTATACAATGAGCAGTTCTTC